A selection of T cell receptor beta chains follows, all from one sample in a study of control samples from healthy donors and cancer patients. Profiled with immunoSEQ multiplex PCR; TCRdb holds only in-frame clones, not every one. Of around 140,000 clones listed, roughly nine tenths are singletons. Sequenced material: PBMCs. The receptors were gathered from a man between 50 and 59 years old with head and neck cancer. Each CDR3 is given with its conserved first and last residue. The D gene is left open where the match is weak. Expanded clones are given a class, and other clones once, few, many or no size at all.

TRBJ2-5 13 . . TRBV5-1 TGCGCCAGCAGCTTGGGTTCGGGAGAGACCCAGTACTTC CASSLGSGETQYF
TRBJ2-2 15 TRBD2 . TRBV27 TGTGCCAGCAGTTGGACTAGCGGGACCACCGGGGAGCTGTTTTTT CASSWTSGTTGELFF
TRBJ2-7 9 . . TRBV7-9 TGTGCCAGCGGTTACGAGCAGTACTTC CASGYEQYF
TRBJ2-1 14 . . TRBV24-1 TGTGCCACCAGTGATTTCCGGTCCGGGACGGAGCAGTTCTTC CATSDFRSGTEQFF
TRBJ2-7 15 TRBD2 few TRBV4-1 TGCGCCAGCAGCCGACTAGCCGGGACGGTTTACGAGCAGTACTTC CASSRLAGTVYEQYF
TRBJ1-1 15 . . TRBV6-5 TGTGCCAGCAGTTACTCGAGACCCAAGAACACTGAAGCTTTCTTT CASSYSRPKNTEAFF
TRBJ2-2 14 . . TRBV5-1 TGCGCCAGCAGGTTTGGGGTTAACACCGGGGAGCTGTTTTTT CASRFGVNTGELFF
TRBJ2-7 14 TRBD2 . TRBV30 TGTGCCTGGGAAATAGCGGGGGGGCCGAACGAGCAGTACTTC CAWEIAGGPNEQYF
TRBJ2-3 13 . . TRBV28 TGTGCCAGCAGTGTCCCGGGCCCAGATACGCAGTATTTT CASSVPGPDTQYF
TRBJ1-4 14 TRBD1 . TRBV27 TGTGCCAGCAGGCCCGGGACAGGGCTTGAAAAACTGTTTTTT CASRPGTGLEKLFF
TRBJ2-2 14 . . TRBV10-3 TGTGCCATCAGTGGCCAGATTAACACCGGGGAGCTGTTTTTT CAISGQINTGELFF
TRBJ2-7 15 TRBD2 . TRBV7-6 TGTGCCAGCAGCTTTTTAGCGGGGGTTTCCTACGAGCAGTACTTC CASSFLAGVSYEQYF
TRBJ2-7 14 TRBD1 . TRBV11-2 TGTGCCAGCAGCTCTCAGGGGGTCCCCTACGAGCAGTACTTC CASSSQGVPYEQYF
TRBJ1-1 15 . . TRBV19 TGTGCCAGTAGTATTCTTTGGACGGAGAACACTGAAGCTTTCTTT CASSILWTENTEAFF
TRBJ1-1 15 TRBD1 . TRBV27 TGTGCCAGCAGTCCCATGGACAGGTGGGGCACTGAAGCTTTCTTT CASSPMDRWGTEAFF
TRBJ2-7 16 TRBD2 . TRBV10-3 TGTGCCATCAGTGGTGGACTAGCGGGAGGGATTTACGAGCAGTACTTC CAISGGLAGGIYEQYF
TRBJ2-4 14 TRBD1 . TRBV6-1 TGTGCCAGCAGTGAGGACAGGGCGAAAAACATTCAGTACTTC CASSEDRAKNIQYF
TRBJ2-5 13 . few TRBV5-1 TGCGCCAGCAGCGCGACAGTCCAAGAGACCCAGTACTTC CASSATVQETQYF
TRBJ2-5 18 . . TRBV12-2 TGTGCAAGTCGCTTCACCGCGGAGGGTAGGGCCCAAAAAGAGACCCAGTACTTC CASRFTAEGRAQKETQYF
TRBJ1-1 14 . . TRBV9 TGTGCCAGCAGCGTAGACGGGGCGAACACTGAAGCTTTCTTT CASSVDGANTEAFF
TRBJ2-2 16 TRBD2 once TRBV3-1/TRBV3-2 TGTGCCAGCAGCCAAGGGCTAGCGGGTAACACCGGGGAGCTGTTTTTT CASSQGLAGNTGELFF